The 7 T cell receptor beta chains presented below share a single source sample, sequenced in a study of shared clonotypes between healthy human individuals. Here immunoSEQ multiplex PCR was the method, and the copy in TCRdb shows in-frame clones only, minus some. The table lists over a million clones, around 74% of them singletons, with about 1.5% in the top ten. Sequenced: memory CD4+ T cells sorted from blood. Subset here: CD45RA-negative fraction. The receptors derive from a man aged 18 to 29 in good health.

This clone appeared once. V gene TRBV13 combines with J gene TRBJ1-1; D is undetermined. The germline CDR1 and CDR2 sequences are PRHDT and FYEKMQ (reference sequence). Trimming stripped 0 bases from V and 0 bases from J, with 5 bases between. This CDR3 region has 14 residues. Here the CDR3 reads CASSLGVMNTEAFF. The CDR3 nucleotides read TGTGCCAGCAGCTTAGGGGTCATGAACACTGAAGCTTTCTTT.

Only one count was recorded for this clone. CDR3 sequence reads: CASRGLGGGQETQYF. The CDR3 DNA sequence: TGTGCCAGTAGGGGTTTAGGGGGCGGTCAAGAGACCCAGTACTTC. The J gene is TRBJ2-5, the V gene TRBV19, with TRBD1 matching 7 bases. There are 15 residues in the CDR3. V shed 6 bases and J 2 bases; nucleotides not matched to a gene: 9. Germline values: CDR1 LNHDA, CDR2 SQIVND (reference sequence).

This clone was found a few times. The rearrangement uses TRBV6-6 and TRBJ2-7, with 11 nucleotides matching TRBD2. The V and J ends lost 2 bases and 6 bases, in that order; junction bases with no gene match: 6. The germline gives CDR1 MNHNY, CDR2 SVGAGI (reference sequence). The CDR3 sequence is 15 residues long. CDR3 in DNA: TGTGCCAGCAGTTACGGGACTAGCGGAGGGGGCGAGCAGTACTTC. Translation gives CASSYGTSGGGEQYF.

The chain joins TRBV25-1 to TRBJ2-7, with D perhaps assigned TRBD1 or TRBD2 (6 bases each). CDR1 and CDR2 from the germline V gene are MGHDK and SYGVNS. The CDR3 runs to 15 residues. V was trimmed by 8 bases and J by 2 bases, leaving 19 bases between them. CDR3 coding DNA: TGTGCCAGCGGCGATCCCCGGGGGCCCGCCTACGAGCAGTACTTC. Amino acids: CASGDPRGPAYEQYF.

The rearrangement joins TRBV7-9 to TRBJ1-3; D gene uncertain. The V end lost 0 bases, the J end lost 4 bases, and 7 bases lay between the germline ends. This CDR3 contains 14 residues. Looked up from germline, CDR1 is SEHNR and CDR2 is FQNEAQ (reference sequence). CDR3 nucleotide sequence: TGTGCCAGCAGCTTAGCTGTGGGGGGAAACACCATATATTTT. Its translation is CASSLAVGGNTIYF.

This sequence joins TRBV5-4 and TRBJ2-2; TRBD1 matches at 9 bases. J lost 1 base, V lost 0 bases, and 4 bases had no gene match. Germline V gene sequence: CDR1 SGHNT, CDR2 YYREEE (reference sequence). The CDR3 is 17 residues long. CDR3 region: CASSLGGTGWNTGELFF. As DNA, the CDR3 is TGTGCCAGCAGCTTGGGCGGGACAGGGTGGAACACCGGGGAGCTGTTTTTT.

This clone showed up many times. V gene TRBV20-1 combines with J gene TRBJ2-1; D remains ambiguous. V dropped 3 bases and J dropped 8 bases, with 8 bases sitting between them. CDR1 DFQATT and CDR2 SNEGSKA come from the germline V gene (reference sequence). There are 11 residues in the CDR3. CDR3 amino acids: CSASTEYEQFF. The CDR3 DNA reads as TGCAGTGCTAGTACGGAGTATGAGCAGTTCTTC.